The rows below give T cell receptor beta chains drawn from one sample of a study of T-cell memory formation after mild COVID-19. TCRdb reprocessed the 5' RACE reads via MiXCR and lists one record per CDR3 protein. The top ten clones hold about 2% of a sample with some 270,000 distinct CDR3 sequences, 15% of them seen once. Sequencing used PBMCs or a T cell subset sorted from them (not recorded which). All receptors come from an adult woman who had mild COVID-19 (a few samples of this study predate the infection). Cell type and time point are not known. CDR3s include the opening cysteine and the closing phenylalanine or tryptophan. Fields, in order: CDR3 protein, V gene, CDR3 length, J gene.

CDR3aa: CASSWTEDATQYF
v_gene: TRBV19
len: 13
j_gene: TRBJ2-3

CDR3aa: CASSLDFGDTQYF
v_gene: TRBV11-2
len: 13
j_gene: TRBJ2-3

CDR3aa: CASSRAAGSVGEQFF
v_gene: TRBV7-2
len: 15
j_gene: TRBJ2-1

CDR3aa: CASSKPEGTGSYEQYF
v_gene: TRBV18
len: 16
j_gene: TRBJ2-7

CDR3aa: CASSFAGAYEQYF
v_gene: TRBV7-9
len: 13
j_gene: TRBJ2-7

CDR3aa: CASSNRGITDTQYF
v_gene: TRBV7-2
len: 14
j_gene: TRBJ2-3

CDR3aa: CASSRQYTGELFF
v_gene: TRBV14
len: 13
j_gene: TRBJ2-2

CDR3aa: CASSSRLGQGKDEQFF
v_gene: TRBV7-2
len: 16
j_gene: TRBJ2-1

CDR3aa: CASSWSGAGETQYF
v_gene: TRBV27
len: 14
j_gene: TRBJ2-5

CDR3aa: CAISESGPSTDTQYF
v_gene: TRBV10-3
len: 15
j_gene: TRBJ2-3

CDR3aa: CASSEPGTLGYEQYF
v_gene: TRBV25-1
len: 15
j_gene: TRBJ2-7

CDR3aa: CASSPPFALADNEQFF
v_gene: TRBV5-1
len: 16
j_gene: TRBJ2-1

CDR3aa: CSVVVDLTEAFF
v_gene: TRBV29-1
len: 12
j_gene: TRBJ1-1

CDR3aa: CAISTELRNTEAFF
v_gene: TRBV10-3
len: 14
j_gene: TRBJ1-1

CDR3aa: CASSPFDRLGGTSSYEQYF
v_gene: TRBV12-3/TRBV12-4
len: 19
j_gene: TRBJ2-7

CDR3aa: CASSQISSYNEQFF
v_gene: TRBV4-3
len: 14
j_gene: TRBJ2-1

CDR3aa: CSATRGLGREQYF
v_gene: TRBV29-1
len: 13
j_gene: TRBJ2-7

CDR3aa: CASSLGFGVTHTGELFF
v_gene: TRBV5-1
len: 17
j_gene: TRBJ2-2

CDR3aa: CASSQDPGSYNEQFF
v_gene: TRBV4-2
len: 15
j_gene: TRBJ2-1

CDR3aa: CASSLGGSSRNTEAFF
v_gene: TRBV7-3
len: 16
j_gene: TRBJ1-1

CDR3aa: CASSPRGTDTQYF
v_gene: TRBV18
len: 13
j_gene: TRBJ2-3

CDR3aa: CASSSAWAQDEQYF
v_gene: TRBV5-1
len: 14
j_gene: TRBJ2-7

CDR3aa: CARPGLDAGGKNIQYF
v_gene: TRBV5-1
len: 16
j_gene: TRBJ2-4

CDR3aa: CASSFRGQGETQYF
v_gene: TRBV5-1
len: 14
j_gene: TRBJ2-5

CDR3aa: CAISGRIGQETQYF
v_gene: TRBV10-3
len: 14
j_gene: TRBJ2-5

CDR3aa: CASSQDPGPSGSPQHF
v_gene: TRBV4-1
len: 16
j_gene: TRBJ1-5

CDR3aa: CASMKNGGVTDTQYF
v_gene: TRBV3-1
len: 15
j_gene: TRBJ2-3

CDR3aa: CASSTTGIGQETQYF
v_gene: TRBV3-1
len: 15
j_gene: TRBJ2-5

CDR3aa: CATSRPGGGETQYF
v_gene: TRBV24-1
len: 14
j_gene: TRBJ2-5

CDR3aa: CAISEFGATGELFF
v_gene: TRBV10-3
len: 14
j_gene: TRBJ2-2

CDR3aa: CSAKIDRGKAGNTIYF
v_gene: TRBV20-1
len: 16
j_gene: TRBJ1-3

CDR3aa: CASSAGTEAFF
v_gene: TRBV25-1
len: 11
j_gene: TRBJ1-1

CDR3aa: CASSPKRGGPDTQYF
v_gene: TRBV7-9
len: 15
j_gene: TRBJ2-3

CDR3aa: CASSRDRTGNQPQHF
v_gene: TRBV2
len: 15
j_gene: TRBJ1-5

CDR3aa: CASSQEWGQGSYNEQFF
v_gene: TRBV3-1
len: 17
j_gene: TRBJ2-1

CDR3aa: CASSSSSYNSPLHF
v_gene: TRBV6-6
len: 14
j_gene: TRBJ1-6

CDR3aa: CSAGNNEQFF
v_gene: TRBV20-1
len: 10
j_gene: TRBJ2-1